The present entry profiles one T cell receptor (beta chain) with its context. This sample stems from a study of blood T cell repertoires in COVID-19. Overall study: Both acute and convalescent COVID-19 samples were obtained from the United States, Italy and Spain. PBMCs, B-cell-depleted T cells, or T cells were the source of the cDNA or gDNA that made up the material.

J gave up 1 base and V 2 bases, and 0 bases lay outside the gene matches. From germline, CDR1 is SGHRS and CDR2 YFSETQ. The CDR3 is made up of 14 amino acids. Seattle patients were enrolled while actively infected and followed longitudinally. Sequenced by immunoSEQ multiplex PCR; TCRdb stores in-frame clones only, minus some. The profile shows 250,000 to 400,000 clones, about 90% of them singletons. This sequence was found in a woman aged 25-40 years with COVID-19, enrolled during active disease. The J gene is TRBJ2-7, the V gene TRBV5-1, with 10 positions matching TRBD2. The sequencing sample was made of peripheral blood. This CDR3 is CASSFSGRSYEQYF. CDR3 DNA: TGCGCCAGCAGCTTTAGCGGGAGGTCCTACGAGCAGTACTTC.